These 5 T cell receptor beta chains were sequenced from one sample in a study of Ad26.COV2.S vaccination and SARS-CoV-2 variants. Sequencing was performed with immunoSEQ multiplex PCR; in TCRdb, only in-frame clones are kept and a portion is missing. The repertoire holds approximately 340,000 clones, just over 90% seen once, with about 3.9% in the top ten. The sequencing here drew on peripheral blood, taken after recovery from COVID-19. The source of these receptors is a human donor who had recovered from COVID-19.

This sequence joins TRBV18 and TRBJ2-3, with a weak D call TRBD2 (5 bases). Germline V gene sequence: CDR1 KGHSH, CDR2 LQKENI. V dropped 6 bases and J dropped 5 bases, with 9 bases sitting between them. The CDR3 runs to 12 residues. For the CDR3, the DNA is TGTGCCAGCTCCCTCGGGGTAGATACGCAGTATTTT. It is translated as CASSLGVDTQYF.

This chain joins TRBV24-1 and TRBJ2-3, with a weak D call TRBD2 (6 bases). This CDR3 has 14 amino acids. Trimming took off 5 bases at V and 5 bases at J, with 13 bases between the two ends. Per germline, CDR1 KGHDR and CDR2 SFDVKD. The CDR3 reads CATSGGVMGDTQYF. The CDR3 DNA reads TGTGCCACCAGTGGGGGGGTCATGGGAGATACGCAGTATTTT.

The V and J genes are TRBV5-1 and TRBJ2-6; maybe TRBD1 (5 bases). CDR3 size: 16 residues. Trimming shortened V by 4 bases and J by 1 base, and 12 bases separated the two germline ends. CDR1 is SGHRS and CDR2 is YFSETQ in the germline V gene. The CDR3: CASSDSLRSGANVLTF. CDR3 in DNA: TGCGCCAGCAGCGACAGTTTACGGTCTGGGGCCAACGTCCTGACTTTC.

The chain is built from TRBV2 and TRBJ1-2; 9 bases agree with TRBD1. The ends lost 6 bases at V and 8 bases at J; junction bases unmatched: 10. The CDR3 length is 14 residues. In germline, CDR1 is SNHLY, CDR2 FYNNEI. The DNA for the CDR3 is TGTGCCAGCAGAGCAACAGGGGGCGCGTGGGGCTACACCTTC. Translated, it gives CASRATGGAWGYTF.

The chain links TRBV24-1 to TRBJ2-3; 10 bases match TRBD2. The CDR3 sequence is 19 residues long. Germline CDR1 and CDR2: KGHDR and SFDVKD. The V and J ends lost 4 bases and 0 bases, in that order; junction bases with no gene match: 12. The CDR3 bases are TGTGCCACCAGTGACCCTACTGCTAGCGGGGGCCTTAGCACAGATACGCAGTATTTT. Protein sequence: CATSDPTASGGLSTDTQYF.